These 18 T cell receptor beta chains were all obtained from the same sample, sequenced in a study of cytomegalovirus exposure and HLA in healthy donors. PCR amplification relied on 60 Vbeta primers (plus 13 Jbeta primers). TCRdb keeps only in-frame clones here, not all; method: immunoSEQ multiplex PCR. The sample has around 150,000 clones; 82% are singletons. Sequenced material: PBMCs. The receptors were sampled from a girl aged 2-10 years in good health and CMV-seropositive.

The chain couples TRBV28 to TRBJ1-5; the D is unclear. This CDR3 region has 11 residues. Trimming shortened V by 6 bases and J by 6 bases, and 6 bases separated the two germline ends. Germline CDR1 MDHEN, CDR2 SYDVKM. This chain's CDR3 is CASSGFQPQHF. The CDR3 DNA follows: TGTGCCAGCAGCGGGTTTCAGCCCCAGCATTTT. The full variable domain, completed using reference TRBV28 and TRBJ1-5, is DVKVTQSSRYLVKRTGEKVFLECVQDMDHENMFWYRQDPGLGLRLIYFSYDVKMKEKGDIPEGYSVSREKKERFSLILESASTNQTSMYLCASSGFQPQHFGDGTRLSIL.

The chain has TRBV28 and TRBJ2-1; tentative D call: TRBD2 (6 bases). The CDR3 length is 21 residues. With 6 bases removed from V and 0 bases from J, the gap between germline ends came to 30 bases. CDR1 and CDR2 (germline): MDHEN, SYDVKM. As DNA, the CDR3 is TGTGCCAGCAGCCTGGGGACTCCCCGGAGTGCGGGAACTTTCTCCTACAATGAGCAGTTCTTC. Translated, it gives CASSLGTPRSAGTFSYNEQFF. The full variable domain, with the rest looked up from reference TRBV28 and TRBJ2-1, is DVKVTQSSRYLVKRTGEKVFLECVQDMDHENMFWYRQDPGLGLRLIYFSYDVKMKEKGDIPEGYSVSREKKERFSLILESASTNQTSMYLCASSLGTPRSAGTFSYNEQFFGPGTRLTVL.

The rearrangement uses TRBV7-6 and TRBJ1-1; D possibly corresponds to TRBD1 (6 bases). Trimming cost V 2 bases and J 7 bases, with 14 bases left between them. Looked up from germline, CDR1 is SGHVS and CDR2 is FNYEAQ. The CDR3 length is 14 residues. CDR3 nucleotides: TGTGCCAGCAGCTTAAAGACAGGAACCCATGAAGCTTTCTTT. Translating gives CASSLKTGTHEAFF.

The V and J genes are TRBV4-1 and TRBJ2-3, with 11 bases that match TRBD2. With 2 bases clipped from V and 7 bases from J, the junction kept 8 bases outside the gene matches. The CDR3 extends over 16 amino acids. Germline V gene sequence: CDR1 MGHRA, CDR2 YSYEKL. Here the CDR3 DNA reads TGCGCCAGCAGCCAACCCTTAGCGGGAGGGCCCCATACGCAGTATTTT. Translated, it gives CASSQPLAGGPHTQYF.

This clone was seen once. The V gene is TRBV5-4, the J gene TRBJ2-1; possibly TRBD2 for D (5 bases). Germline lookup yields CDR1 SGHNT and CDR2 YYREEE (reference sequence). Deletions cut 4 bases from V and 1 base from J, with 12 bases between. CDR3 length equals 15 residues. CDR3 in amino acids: CASSTAVGSYNEQFF. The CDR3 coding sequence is TGTGCCAGCAGCACAGCGGTTGGGTCCTACAATGAGCAGTTCTTC. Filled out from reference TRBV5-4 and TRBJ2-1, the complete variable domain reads ETGVTQSPTHLIKTRGQQVTLRCSSQSGHNTVSWYQQALGQGPQFIFQYYREEENGRGNFPPRFSGLQFPNYSSELNVNALELDDSALYLCASSTAVGSYNEQFFGPGTRLTVL.

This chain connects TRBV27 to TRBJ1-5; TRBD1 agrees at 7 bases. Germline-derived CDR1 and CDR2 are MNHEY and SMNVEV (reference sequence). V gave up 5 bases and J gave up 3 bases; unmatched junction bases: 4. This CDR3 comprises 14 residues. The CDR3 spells CASSLGTANQPQHF. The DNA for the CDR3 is TGTGCCAGCAGTCTCGGGACAGCCAATCAGCCCCAGCATTTT.

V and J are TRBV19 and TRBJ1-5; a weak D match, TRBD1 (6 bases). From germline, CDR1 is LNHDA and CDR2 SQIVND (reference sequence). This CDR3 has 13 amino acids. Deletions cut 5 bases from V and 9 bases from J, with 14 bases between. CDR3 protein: CASSPKARGPQHF. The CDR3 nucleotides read TGTGCCAGTAGTCCTAAGGCCAGGGGGCCCCAGCATTTT.

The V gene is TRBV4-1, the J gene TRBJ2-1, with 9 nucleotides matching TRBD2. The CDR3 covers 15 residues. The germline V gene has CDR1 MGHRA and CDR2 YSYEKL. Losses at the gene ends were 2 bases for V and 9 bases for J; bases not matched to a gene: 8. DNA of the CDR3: TGCGCCAGCAGCCAATTCGGTAGCGGGAGTAGTGAGCAGTTCTTC. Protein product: CASSQFGSGSSEQFF.

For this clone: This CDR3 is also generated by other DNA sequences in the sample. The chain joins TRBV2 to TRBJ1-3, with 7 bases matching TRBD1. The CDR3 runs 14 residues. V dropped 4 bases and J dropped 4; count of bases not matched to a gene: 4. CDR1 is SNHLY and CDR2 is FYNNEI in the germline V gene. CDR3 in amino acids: CASSALGQGNTIYF. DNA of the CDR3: TGTGCCAGCAGTGCCCTGGGACAGGGAAACACCATATATTTT.

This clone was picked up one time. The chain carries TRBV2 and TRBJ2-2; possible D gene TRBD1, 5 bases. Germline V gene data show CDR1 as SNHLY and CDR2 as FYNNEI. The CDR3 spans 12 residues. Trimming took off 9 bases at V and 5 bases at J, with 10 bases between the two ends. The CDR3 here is CARRRGTGELFF. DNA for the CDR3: TGTGCCAGAAGAAGGGGAACCGGGGAGCTGTTTTTT. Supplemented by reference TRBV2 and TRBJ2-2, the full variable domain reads EPEVTQTPSHQVTQMGQEVILRCVPISNHLYFYWYRQILGQKVEFLVSFYNNEISEKSEIFDDQFSVERPDGSNFTLKIRSTKLEDSAMYFCARRRGTGELFFGEGSRLTVL.

The CDR3 reads CAWTRTDENQPQHF. The CDR3 nucleotides are TGTGCCTGGACCCGGACAGATGAAAATCAGCCCCAGCATTTT. V is TRBV30 and J is TRBJ1-5; D possibly corresponds to TRBD1 (6 bases). This CDR3 has 14 amino acids. Germline V gene sequence: CDR1 GTSNPN, CDR2 SVGIG (reference sequence). The V end lost 4 bases, the J end lost 4 bases, and 14 bases lay between the germline ends.

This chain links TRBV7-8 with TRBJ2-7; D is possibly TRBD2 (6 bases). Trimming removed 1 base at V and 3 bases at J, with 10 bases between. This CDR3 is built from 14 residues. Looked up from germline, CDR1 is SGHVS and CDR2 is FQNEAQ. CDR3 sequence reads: CASSLGETSYEQYF. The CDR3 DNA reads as TGTGCCAGCAGCTTAGGGGAGACTAGCTACGAGCAGTACTTC.

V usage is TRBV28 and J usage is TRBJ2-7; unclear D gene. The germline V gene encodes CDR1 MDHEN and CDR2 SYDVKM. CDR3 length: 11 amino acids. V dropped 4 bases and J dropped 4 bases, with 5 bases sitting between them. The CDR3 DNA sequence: TGTGCCAGCAGTTCACTGTACGAGCAGTACTTC. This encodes CASSSLYEQYF.

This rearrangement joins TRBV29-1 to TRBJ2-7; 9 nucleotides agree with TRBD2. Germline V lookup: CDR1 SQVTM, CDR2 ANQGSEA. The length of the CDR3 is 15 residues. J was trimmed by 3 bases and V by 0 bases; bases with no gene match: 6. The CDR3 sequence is CSVEDRAGGIYEQYF. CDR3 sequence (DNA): TGCAGCGTTGAAGATAGAGCGGGAGGAATCTACGAGCAGTACTTC.

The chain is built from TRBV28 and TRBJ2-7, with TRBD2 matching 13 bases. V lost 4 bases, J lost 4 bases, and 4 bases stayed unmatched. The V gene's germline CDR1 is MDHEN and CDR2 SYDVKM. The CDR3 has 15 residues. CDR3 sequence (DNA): TGTGCCAGCAGTTCAACGGGACTAGCGGGATACGAGCAGTACTTC. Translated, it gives CASSSTGLAGYEQYF. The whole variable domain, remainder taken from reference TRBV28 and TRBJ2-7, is DVKVTQSSRYLVKRTGEKVFLECVQDMDHENMFWYRQDPGLGLRLIYFSYDVKMKEKGDIPEGYSVSREKKERFSLILESASTNQTSMYLCASSSTGLAGYEQYFGPGTRLTVT.

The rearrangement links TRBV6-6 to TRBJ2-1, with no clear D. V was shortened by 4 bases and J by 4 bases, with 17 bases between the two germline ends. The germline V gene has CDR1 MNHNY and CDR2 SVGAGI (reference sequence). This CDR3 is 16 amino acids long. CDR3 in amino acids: CASSWWVDISYNEQFF. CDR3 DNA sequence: TGTGCCAGCAGTTGGTGGGTAGACATTTCATACAATGAGCAGTTCTTC.

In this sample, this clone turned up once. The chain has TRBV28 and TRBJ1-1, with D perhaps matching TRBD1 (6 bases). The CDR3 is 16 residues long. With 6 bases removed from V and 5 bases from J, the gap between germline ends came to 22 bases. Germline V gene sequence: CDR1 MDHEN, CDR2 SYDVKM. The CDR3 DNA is TGTGCCAGCAGACTAGGGGGGGCTGGGGTTTGGACTGAAGCTTTCTTT. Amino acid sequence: CASRLGGAGVWTEAFF.

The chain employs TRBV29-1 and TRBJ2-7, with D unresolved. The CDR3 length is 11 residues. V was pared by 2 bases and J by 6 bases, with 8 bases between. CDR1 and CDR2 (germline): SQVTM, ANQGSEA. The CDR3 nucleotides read TGCAGCGTTGAATCTGTATTCGAGCAGTACTTC. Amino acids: CSVESVFEQYF.